This T cell receptor (beta chain) was found in a study of T-cell reconstitution after alpha-beta-depleted transplantation in children. This clonotype was counted a few times. Unique molecular identifiers were used in preparing the TCRbeta library. TCRdb called the PCR reads again in MiXCR, with one record for every CDR3 protein. The sample consists of hundreds of thousands of distinct CDR3 sequences, about 15% of them appearing once. The starting material was PBMCs, mostly from graft donor cells, obtained 360 days after TCRalphabeta/CD19-depleted stem cell transplant. The sequence came from a male patient aged 10 to 17 who had a stem cell transplant for acute lymphoblastic leukemia, so the T cells may come from the graft donor.

CDR3 DNA sequence: TGTGCCAGCTCACCCTCCAGAAACGGGTACGAGCAGTACTTC. It translates to CASSPSRNGYEQYF. This chain uses TRBV18 with TRBJ2-7; D is ambiguous. This CDR3 is built from 14 residues. V was pared by 3 bases and J by 4 bases, with 13 bases between. Germline V lookup: CDR1 KGHSH, CDR2 LQKENI.